This is a list of T cell receptor beta chains from one sample in a study of shared clonotypes between healthy human individuals. Produced via immunoSEQ multiplex PCR; TCRdb's table is partial and in-frame only. The data show about 2.2 million clones, roughly 95% seen once. The sample comprised naive CD8+ T cells from PBMCs. These receptors came from a man aged 18 to 35 in good health. Some clones in this sample may be carry-over from other donors' samples. Each CDR3 is given with its conserved first and last residue. Each record gives: clone size, D gene, V gene, CDR3 length, J gene, CDR3 DNA, CDR3 protein. D genes are given only for firm matches. For some rows the clone size is stated as once, few or many, or as a class when expanded; others skip it.

.	TRBD1	TRBV27	16	TRBJ2-2	TGTGCCAGCAGTGATTTGACAGGGGGTAGCACCGGGGAGCTGTTTTTT	CASSDLTGGSTGELFF
.	.	TRBV4-1	15	TRBJ2-1	TGCGCCAGCAGCCAAGGCGCAGGCCTTTACAATGAGCAGTTCTTC	CASSQGAGLYNEQFF
.	TRBD2	TRBV19	15	TRBJ2-1	TGTGCCAGTAGTAGCGGGAGGATAGAATACAATGAGCAGTTCTTC	CASSSGRIEYNEQFF
.	.	TRBV2	15	TRBJ1-5	TGTGCCAGCAAGACCAGCGATTGGGTTCGTCAGCCCCAGCATTTT	CASKTSDWVRQPQHF
.	TRBD2	TRBV5-1	19	TRBJ2-3	TGCGCCAGCAGCCTCGTACCCCTAGCGGGAGTGTTGGCGACAGATACGCAGTATTTT	CASSLVPLAGVLATDTQYF
.	.	TRBV13	14	TRBJ2-7	TGTGCCAGCAGCTCCCAGGGACTCCTCTACGAGCAGTACTTC	CASSSQGLLYEQYF
.	TRBD1	TRBV19	13	TRBJ2-7	TGTGCCAGTAGTTTGGGACAGCCCTACGAGCAGTACTTC	CASSLGQPYEQYF
.	.	TRBV28	13	TRBJ1-1	TGTGCCAGCAGTTTCCCAGGGTCCACTGAAGCTTTCTTT	CASSFPGSTEAFF
.	.	TRBV28	15	TRBJ2-1	TGTGCCAGCAGTTCAATGGGACTTTTTTACAATGAGCAGTTCTTC	CASSSMGLFYNEQFF
.	.	TRBV5-1	15	TRBJ2-7	TGCGCCAGCAGCTTGGGCCCGGCCCTCGACTACGAGCAGTACTTC	CASSLGPALDYEQYF
.	.	TRBV7-9	14	TRBJ2-7	TGTGCCAGCAGCTTCCGGGACGGATTCTACGAGCAGTACTTC	CASSFRDGFYEQYF
.	TRBD1	TRBV27	14	TRBJ2-1	TGTGCCAGCAGTATCGGGACAGGGCCGTATGAGCAGTTCTTC	CASSIGTGPYEQFF
.	.	TRBV19	15	TRBJ2-6	TGTGCCAGTAGTATCCAGGGCTCTGGGGCCAACGTCCTGACTTTC	CASSIQGSGANVLTF
once	TRBD1	TRBV6-5	15	TRBJ1-1	TGTGCCAGCAGTCCATTCCGGACAGGTGGGACTGAAGCTTTCTTT	CASSPFRTGGTEAFF
.	TRBD2	TRBV27	18	TRBJ2-7	TGTGCCAGCAGTCCCCTGGGACTAGCGGGGGGGGGCTCCTACGAGCAGTACTTC	CASSPLGLAGGGSYEQYF
once	TRBD2	TRBV7-8	18	TRBJ2-1	TGTGCCAGCAGCCCAGGACTAGCGGGAGGGATGGCCTACAATGAGCAGTTCTTC	CASSPGLAGGMAYNEQFF
.	TRBD2	TRBV14	14	TRBJ2-1	TGTGCCAGCAGCCCGCAGCGGGACTACAATGAGCAGTTCTTC	CASSPQRDYNEQFF
.	TRBD1	TRBV6-5	14	TRBJ2-7	TGTGCCAGCAGTTACGGGGACAGCGCCTACGAGCAGTACTTC	CASSYGDSAYEQYF
.	.	TRBV27	15	TRBJ2-1	TGTGCCAGCAGTCTAGGGACATCTTCCTACAATGAGCAGTTCTTC	CASSLGTSSYNEQFF
.	TRBD1	TRBV18	17	TRBJ1-1	TGTGCCAGCTCACCTGCTCGGACAGGGTCAGGAGGCACTGAAGCTTTCTTT	CASSPARTGSGGTEAFF
.	TRBD1	TRBV9	17	TRBJ2-4	TGTGCCAGCAGCCCTAACAGGGGGCCTGTGGCCAAAAACATTCAGTACTTC	CASSPNRGPVAKNIQYF
once	.	TRBV28	15	TRBJ1-1	TGTGCCAGCAGGGAAGCAGGTGAGGTAGACACTGAAGCTTTCTTT	CASREAGEVDTEAFF
.	.	TRBV19	14	TRBJ2-7	TGTGCCAGTGGCGGGGATATCAGCTCCTACGAGCAGTACTTC	CASGGDISSYEQYF
.	.	TRBV11-2	17	TRBJ2-1	TGTGCCAGCAGCTTAGTAAGGGGACCCGAAGGGTCCAATGAGCAGTTCTTC	CASSLVRGPEGSNEQFF
.	TRBD2	TRBV7-2	17	TRBJ2-7	TGTGCCAGCAGCTTAAGGGCTAGCGGGCGAGTAAACCACGAGCAGTACTTC	CASSLRASGRVNHEQYF
few	TRBD1	TRBV19	15	TRBJ1-1	TGTGCCAGTAGTCCCGACAGGGAAGGGAACACTGAAGCTTTCTTT	CASSPDREGNTEAFF